A single T cell receptor beta chain is shown here with its context. Its antigen remains unknown. The method was immunoSEQ multiplex PCR; TCRdb's version includes in-frame clones alone and lacks a portion of them. Here the sample spans about 23,000 clones, approximately 80% being singletons. The data originate from a study of CD4 T cells in relation to SARS-CoV-2 and coronaviruses. Study in general: ViraFEST: approximately eleven-day antigen culture of PBMCs, then TCR beta CDR3 sequencing.

Before the COVID-19 pandemic, during about 2011-2019, CD4+ T cells were taken from unexposed donors. After more than eight days of culture, CD4+ T cells were isolated. Unexposed-donor CD4+ T cells were probed with SARS-CoV-2 S/N and four cold-coronavirus spikes, cells permitting. Study-level findings and limits: No crossreactivity against non-spike viral proteins was tested here. Crossreactive clones expanded significantly less to SARS-CoV-2 than monoreactive clones.

Germline V gene lookup returns CDR1 SGHRS and CDR2 YFSETQ. The CDR3 is 12 amino acids. V was trimmed by 3 bases and J by 9 bases, leaving 10 bases between them. This receptor was identified in a human donor in good health. The chain has TRBV5-1 and TRBJ2-1, with a tentative D call TRBD1 (6 bases). Sequenced material: CD4+ T cells from PBMCs, cultured in vitro. DNA of the CDR3: TGCGCCAGCAGCTCTACAGGGATTGAGCAGTTCTTC. Its translation is CASSSTGIEQFF.